The rows below give T cell receptor beta chains drawn from one sample of a study of blood T cell repertoires in COVID-19. Clones were read by immunoSEQ multiplex PCR, and TCRdb kept only the in-frame ones, dropping some. This table holds approximately 64,000 clones, 70% to 90% found once. Sequenced: peripheral blood. These receptors originate from a man between 70 and 80 years old with acute or convalescent COVID-19. CDR3s include the opening cysteine and the closing phenylalanine or tryptophan. A D gene is named only where the DNA matches it firmly. Clone size is shown for a subset of rows, as once, few, many or a class of expanded clone.

d_gene: TRBD1; abundance: NA; j_gene: TRBJ1-2; v_gene: TRBV28; CDR3aa: CASNLDRQGGYTF; CDR3nt: TGTGCCAGCAACCTGGACCGACAGGGGGGCTACACCTTC
d_gene: TRBD1; abundance: NA; j_gene: TRBJ1-6; v_gene: TRBV9; CDR3aa: CASSQQGGSSPLHF; CDR3nt: TGTGCCAGCAGCCAACAGGGGGGTTCTTCACCCCTCCACTTT
d_gene: NA; abundance: NA; j_gene: TRBJ2-2; v_gene: TRBV12-3/TRBV12-4; CDR3aa: CASSWGAGELFF; CDR3nt: TGTGCCAGCAGTTGGGGCGCCGGGGAGCTGTTTTTT
d_gene: TRBD2; abundance: NA; j_gene: TRBJ2-7; v_gene: TRBV27; CDR3aa: CASSFGLAAYEQYF; CDR3nt: TGTGCCAGCAGTTTTGGACTAGCGGCATACGAGCAGTACTTC
d_gene: NA; abundance: NA; j_gene: TRBJ2-2; v_gene: TRBV4-1; CDR3aa: CASSQDPRSGELFF; CDR3nt: TGCGCCAGCAGCCAAGATCCGCGGAGCGGGGAGCTGTTTTTT
d_gene: TRBD1; abundance: once; j_gene: TRBJ1-1; v_gene: TRBV5-5; CDR3aa: CASSLQGGGTVTEAFF; CDR3nt: TGTGCCAGCAGCTTACAGGGGGGCGGAACGGTTACTGAAGCTTTCTTT
d_gene: NA; abundance: NA; j_gene: TRBJ2-3; v_gene: TRBV11-2; CDR3aa: CASSVAVLSTDTQYF; CDR3nt: TGTGCCAGCAGCGTAGCCGTATTAAGCACAGATACGCAGTATTTT
d_gene: TRBD1; abundance: NA; j_gene: TRBJ1-3; v_gene: TRBV9; CDR3aa: CASTPRDRVNFGNTIYF; CDR3nt: TGTGCCAGCACCCCCCGGGACAGGGTTAATTTTGGAAACACCATATATTTT
d_gene: TRBD1; abundance: NA; j_gene: TRBJ1-1; v_gene: TRBV12-3/TRBV12-4; CDR3aa: CASSQTGDAEAFF; CDR3nt: TGTGCCAGCAGCCAGACAGGGGACGCTGAAGCTTTCTTT
d_gene: NA; abundance: NA; j_gene: TRBJ2-6; v_gene: TRBV5-1; CDR3aa: CASSLGPTGANVLTF; CDR3nt: TGCGCCAGCAGCTTGGGCCCTACTGGGGCCAACGTCCTGACTTTC
d_gene: TRBD2; abundance: NA; j_gene: TRBJ2-7; v_gene: TRBV19; CDR3aa: CASSFGTSGDLYEQYF; CDR3nt: TGTGCCAGTAGTTTTGGGACTAGCGGGGACCTCTACGAGCAGTACTTC
d_gene: TRBD1; abundance: NA; j_gene: TRBJ2-7; v_gene: TRBV5-4; CDR3aa: CASSSGQGAYEQYF; CDR3nt: TGTGCCAGCAGCTCCGGACAGGGGGCCTACGAGCAGTACTTC
d_gene: NA; abundance: NA; j_gene: TRBJ2-2; v_gene: TRBV19; CDR3aa: CASTLSGRTGELFF; CDR3nt: TGTGCCAGTACTCTCTCAGGTCGCACCGGGGAGCTGTTTTTT
d_gene: TRBD1; abundance: NA; j_gene: TRBJ1-2; v_gene: TRBV11-2; CDR3aa: CASSSQPGQLLYGYTF; CDR3nt: TGTGCCAGCAGCTCTCAACCGGGACAGCTCCTCTATGGCTACACCTTC
d_gene: TRBD1; abundance: NA; j_gene: TRBJ2-5; v_gene: TRBV5-1; CDR3aa: CASSVGQGGTQYF; CDR3nt: TGCGCCAGCAGCGTGGGACAGGGGGGGACCCAGTACTTC
d_gene: TRBD1; abundance: NA; j_gene: TRBJ2-6; v_gene: TRBV7-2; CDR3aa: CARGQTALGANVLTF; CDR3nt: TGTGCAAGGGGGCAGACCGCCCTCGGGGCCAACGTCCTGACTTTC
d_gene: NA; abundance: NA; j_gene: TRBJ1-4; v_gene: TRBV5-1; CDR3aa: CASSLTPGGTNEKLFF; CDR3nt: TGCGCCAGCAGCTTGACACCCGGCGGAACTAATGAAAAACTGTTTTTT
d_gene: NA; abundance: NA; j_gene: TRBJ2-1; v_gene: TRBV5-8; CDR3aa: CASSRTPHQGNEQFF; CDR3nt: TGTGCCAGCAGCCGAACGCCACACCAGGGTAATGAGCAGTTCTTC
d_gene: NA; abundance: NA; j_gene: TRBJ1-1; v_gene: TRBV5-1; CDR3aa: CASSLALSAMNTEAFF; CDR3nt: TGCGCCAGCAGCTTGGCGCTCAGTGCCATGAACACTGAAGCTTTCTTT
d_gene: TRBD1; abundance: NA; j_gene: TRBJ2-7; v_gene: TRBV19; CDR3aa: CASSILGTVSYEQYF; CDR3nt: TGTGCCAGTAGTATCCTCGGGACAGTCTCCTACGAGCAGTACTTC
d_gene: TRBD1; abundance: NA; j_gene: TRBJ1-2; v_gene: TRBV19; CDR3aa: CASSSPGTAFYGYTF; CDR3nt: TGTGCCAGTAGTTCCCCCGGGACAGCCTTCTATGGCTACACCTTC
d_gene: NA; abundance: NA; j_gene: TRBJ1-2; v_gene: TRBV28; CDR3aa: CASTPQGLSNYGYTF; CDR3nt: TGTGCCAGCACCCCGCAGGGCCTCTCTAACTATGGCTACACCTTC
d_gene: NA; abundance: once; j_gene: TRBJ1-4; v_gene: TRBV5-1; CDR3aa: CASRGGINEKLFF; CDR3nt: TGCGCCAGCAGGGGGGGAATTAATGAAAAACTGTTTTTT
d_gene: NA; abundance: NA; j_gene: TRBJ2-1; v_gene: TRBV5-8; CDR3aa: CASRPGLRNNEQFF; CDR3nt: TGTGCCAGCAGGCCGGGACTTAGGAACAATGAGCAGTTCTTC
d_gene: TRBD1; abundance: NA; j_gene: TRBJ1-1; v_gene: TRBV13; CDR3aa: CASSLARDRSPPAFF; CDR3nt: TGTGCCAGCAGCTTAGCGAGGGACAGGAGCCCTCCGGCTTTCTTT
d_gene: TRBD1; abundance: NA; j_gene: TRBJ2-7; v_gene: TRBV6-1; CDR3aa: CASSEGGTGGEYEQYF; CDR3nt: TGTGCCAGCAGTGAAGGGGGGACAGGGGGCGAATACGAGCAGTACTTC